Below, 9 T cell receptor beta chains from the same sample are listed, as sequenced in a study of cytomegalovirus exposure and HLA in healthy donors. Some clones are missing from TCRdb's copy, which holds only in-frame ones; the method was immunoSEQ multiplex PCR. The sample has over 60,000 clones, around 95% seen once. Material for sequencing was PBMCs. Source of these receptors: a man younger than 35 in good health and CMV-seronegative.

This clone was seen only once. Other nucleotide sequences in the sample specify the same CDR3. The chain has TRBV27 and TRBJ1-1, with D possibly TRBD1 on 6 matching bases. The CDR3 spans 13 residues. CDR1 is MNHEY, CDR2 SMNVEV, per germline (reference sequence). V gave up 5 bases and J gave up 2 bases, with 9 bases separating them. The CDR3 is CASSPQGNTEAFF. The DNA of the CDR3 is TGTGCCAGCAGTCCACAGGGCAACACTGAAGCTTTCTTT.

The chain recombines TRBV7-9 with TRBJ1-2; D remains unclear. V was cut by 5 bases and J by 4 bases, with 23 bases left in between. Germline V gene data show CDR1 as SEHNR and CDR2 as FQNEAQ (reference sequence). The CDR3 sequence is 17 residues long. CDR3 amino acids: CASSGIRQGPILYGYTF. As DNA, the CDR3 is TGTGCCAGCAGCGGAATTCGACAAGGCCCGATCCTCTATGGCTACACCTTC. The full variable domain, in which reference TRBV7-9 and TRBJ1-2 provide the parts outside the CDR3, is DTGVSQNPRHKITKRGQNVTFRCDPISEHNRLYWYRQTLGQGPEFLTYFQNEAQLEKSRLLSDRFSAERPKGSFSTLEIQRTEQGDSAMYLCASSGIRQGPILYGYTFGSGTRLTVV.

The chain recombines TRBV6-6 with TRBJ2-7, with 8 bases lining up with TRBD2. The CDR3 loop spans 14 amino acids. V shed 0 bases and J 4 bases; nucleotides not matched to a gene: 2. The germline V gene encodes CDR1 MNHNY and CDR2 SVGAGI (reference sequence). The CDR3 sequence is CASSYSGLVYEQYF. CDR3 DNA sequence: TGTGCCAGCAGTTACTCGGGACTAGTTTACGAGCAGTACTTC.

The chain combines TRBV19 with TRBJ1-2, with D possibly matching TRBD1 (6 bases). The CDR3 spans 12 residues. Trimming left V 10 bases short and J 4 bases short, with 13 bases between. Germline-derived CDR1 and CDR2 are LNHDA and SQIVND (reference sequence). The CDR3 is CATSGQFYGYTF. In nucleotides, the CDR3 is TGTGCCACCAGTGGACAGTTCTATGGCTACACCTTC. Full variable domain (remainder filled in from reference TRBV19 and TRBJ1-2): DGGITQSPKYLFRKEGQNVTLSCEQNLNHDAMYWYRQDPGQGLRLIYYSQIVNDFQKGDIAEGYSVSREKKESFPLTVTSAQKNPTAFYLCATSGQFYGYTFGSGTRLTVV.

The chain carries TRBV19 and TRBJ1-5, with TRBD1 identical over 7 bases. V gave up 7 bases and J gave up 0 bases; unmatched junction bases: 6. The V gene's germline CDR1 is LNHDA and CDR2 SQIVND (reference sequence). The CDR3 length is 15 residues. CDR3 nucleotides: TGTGCCAGTACTCGGGACAGCTATAGCAATCAGCCCCAGCATTTT. The encoded protein is CASTRDSYSNQPQHF.

The chain combines TRBV18 with TRBJ1-2, with D perhaps matching TRBD1 (5 bases). Trimming removed 0 bases from V and 8 bases from J, with 13 bases in between. This CDR3 has 14 residues. Germline CDR1 reads KGHSH; CDR2 reads LQKENI. CDR3 region: CASSPPLGDQGYTF. The DNA for the CDR3 is TGTGCCAGCTCACCACCTTTAGGGGATCAGGGCTACACCTTC.

The chain joins TRBV4-2 to TRBJ1-5, with D tentatively TRBD1 (5 bases). Germline V gene sequence: CDR1 LGHNA, CDR2 YNFKEQ. The CDR3 is made up of 15 amino acids. With 1 base removed from V and 4 bases from J, the gap between germline ends came to 11 bases. The CDR3 reads CASSQGATENQPQHF. The CDR3 DNA reads as TGTGCCAGCAGCCAAGGAGCGACAGAAAATCAGCCCCAGCATTTT.

This chain links TRBV9 with TRBJ2-6; tentative D call: TRBD2 (5 bases). Germline-derived CDR1 and CDR2 are SGDLS and YYNGEE. There are 19 residues in the CDR3. The V end lost 3 bases, the J end lost 1 base, and 20 bases lay between the germline ends. Here the CDR3 DNA reads TGTGCCAGCAGCGCGGACGGACTCGCTACACGTTCTGGGGCCAACGTCCTGACTTTC. Translated: CASSADGLATRSGANVLTF. The entire variable domain, with the rest obtained from reference TRBV9 and TRBJ2-6, is as follows: DSGVTQTPKHLITATGQRVTLRCSPRSGDLSVYWYQQSLDQGLQFLIQYYNGEERAKGNILERFSAQQFPDLHSELNLSSLELGDSALYFCASSADGLATRSGANVLTFGAGSRLTVL.

CDR3 sequence: CASSPGETQYF. CDR3 sequence (DNA): TGTGCCAGCAGCCCCGGGGAGACCCAGTACTTC. The chain uses TRBV7-8 and TRBJ2-5; D remains unclear. V gave up 5 bases and J gave up 5 bases, with 6 bases separating them. The CDR3 runs to 11 residues. Germline loops: CDR1 SGHVS, CDR2 FQNEAQ.